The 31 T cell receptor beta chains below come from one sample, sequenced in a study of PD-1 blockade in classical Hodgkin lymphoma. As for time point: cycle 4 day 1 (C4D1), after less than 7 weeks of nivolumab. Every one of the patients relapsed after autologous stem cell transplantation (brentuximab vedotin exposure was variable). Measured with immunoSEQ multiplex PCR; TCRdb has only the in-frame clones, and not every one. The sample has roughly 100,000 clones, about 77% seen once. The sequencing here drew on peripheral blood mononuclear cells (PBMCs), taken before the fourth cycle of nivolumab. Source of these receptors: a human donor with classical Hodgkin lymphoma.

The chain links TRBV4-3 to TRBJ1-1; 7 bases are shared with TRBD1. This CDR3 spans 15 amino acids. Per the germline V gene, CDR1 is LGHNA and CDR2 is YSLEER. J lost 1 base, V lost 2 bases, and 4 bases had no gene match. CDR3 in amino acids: CASSQQRTGNTEAFF. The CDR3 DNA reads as TGCGCCAGCAGCCAACAAAGGACAGGGAACACTGAAGCTTTCTTT.

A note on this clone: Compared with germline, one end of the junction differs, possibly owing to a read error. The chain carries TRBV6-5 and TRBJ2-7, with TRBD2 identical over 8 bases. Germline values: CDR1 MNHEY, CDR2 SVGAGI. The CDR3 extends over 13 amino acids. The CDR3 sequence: CASSYFPGGPADF. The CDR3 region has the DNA TGTGCCAGCAGTTACTTCCCGGGAGGGCCCGCGGACTTC.

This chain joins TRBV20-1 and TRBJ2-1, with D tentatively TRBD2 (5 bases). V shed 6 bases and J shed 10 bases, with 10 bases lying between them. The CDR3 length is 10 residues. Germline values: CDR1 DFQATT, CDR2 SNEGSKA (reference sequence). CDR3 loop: CSALRVEQFF. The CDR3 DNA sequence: TGCAGTGCCCTGCGGGTGGAGCAGTTCTTC.

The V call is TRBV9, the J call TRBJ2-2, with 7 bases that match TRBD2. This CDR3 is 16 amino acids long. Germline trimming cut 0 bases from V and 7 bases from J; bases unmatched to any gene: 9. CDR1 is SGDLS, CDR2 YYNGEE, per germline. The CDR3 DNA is TGTGCCAGCAGCGTAGCTGGCGGGAGTAACGTCGGGGAGCTGTTTTTT. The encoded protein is CASSVAGGSNVGELFF.

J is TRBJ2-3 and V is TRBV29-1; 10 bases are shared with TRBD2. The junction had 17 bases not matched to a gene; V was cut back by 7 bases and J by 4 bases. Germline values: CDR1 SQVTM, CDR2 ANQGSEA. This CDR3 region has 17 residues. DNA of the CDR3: TGCAGCGGCCTTAGGACTAGCGGAGGTGCCAGGCCAGATACGCAGTATTTT. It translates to CSGLRTSGGARPDTQYF.

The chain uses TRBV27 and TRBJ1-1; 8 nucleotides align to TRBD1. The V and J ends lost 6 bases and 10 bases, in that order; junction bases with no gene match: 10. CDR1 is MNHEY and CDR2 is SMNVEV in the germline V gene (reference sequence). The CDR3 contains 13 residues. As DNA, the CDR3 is TGTGCCAGCAGACGTGGACAGGGAACAGCAGCTTTCTTT. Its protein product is CASRRGQGTAAFF.

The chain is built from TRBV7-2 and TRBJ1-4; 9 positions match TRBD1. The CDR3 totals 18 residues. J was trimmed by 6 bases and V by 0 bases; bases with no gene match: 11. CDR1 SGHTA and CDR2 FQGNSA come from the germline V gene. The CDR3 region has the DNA TGTGCCAGCAGCTTAGCGGCGCCCGGGACAGGGAGAGATGAAAAACTGTTTTTT. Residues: CASSLAAPGTGRDEKLFF.

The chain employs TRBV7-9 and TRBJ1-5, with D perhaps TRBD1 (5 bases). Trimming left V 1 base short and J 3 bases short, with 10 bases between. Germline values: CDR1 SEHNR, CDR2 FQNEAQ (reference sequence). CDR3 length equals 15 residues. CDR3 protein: CASSLGGVTNQPQHF. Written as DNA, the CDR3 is TGTGCCAGCAGCTTAGGGGGCGTAACCAATCAGCCCCAGCATTTT. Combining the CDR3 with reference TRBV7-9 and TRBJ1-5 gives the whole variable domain DTGVSQNPRHKITKRGQNVTFRCDPISEHNRLYWYRQTLGQGPEFLTYFQNEAQLEKSRLLSDRFSAERPKGSFSTLEIQRTEQGDSAMYLCASSLGGVTNQPQHFGDGTRLSIL.

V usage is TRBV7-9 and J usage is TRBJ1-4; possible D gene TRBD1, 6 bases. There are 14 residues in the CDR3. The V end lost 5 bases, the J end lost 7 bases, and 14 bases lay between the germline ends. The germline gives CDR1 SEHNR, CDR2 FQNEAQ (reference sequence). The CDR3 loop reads CASSQQGTPEKLFF. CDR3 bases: TGTGCCAGCAGCCAACAGGGAACGCCTGAAAAACTGTTTTTT.

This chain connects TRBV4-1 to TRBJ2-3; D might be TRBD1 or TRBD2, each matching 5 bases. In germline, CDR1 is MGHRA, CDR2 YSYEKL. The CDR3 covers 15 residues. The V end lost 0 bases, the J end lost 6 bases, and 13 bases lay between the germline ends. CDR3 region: CASSQDNNRRDTQYF. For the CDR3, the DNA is TGCGCCAGCAGCCAAGATAACAACAGGAGGGATACGCAGTATTTT.

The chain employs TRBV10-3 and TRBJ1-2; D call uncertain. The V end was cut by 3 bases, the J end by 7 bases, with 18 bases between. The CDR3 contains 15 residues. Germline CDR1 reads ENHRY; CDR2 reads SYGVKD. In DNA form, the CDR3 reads TGTGCCATCAGTGATTTTAACAGAGTGGAGGGTGGCTACACCTTC. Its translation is CAISDFNRVEGGYTF.

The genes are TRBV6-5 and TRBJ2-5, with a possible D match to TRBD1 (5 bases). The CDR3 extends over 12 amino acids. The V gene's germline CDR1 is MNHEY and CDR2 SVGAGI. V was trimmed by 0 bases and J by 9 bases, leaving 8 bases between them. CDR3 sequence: CASSYSRDSQYF. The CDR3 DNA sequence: TGTGCCAGCAGTTACTCCAGGGATTCCCAGTACTTC.

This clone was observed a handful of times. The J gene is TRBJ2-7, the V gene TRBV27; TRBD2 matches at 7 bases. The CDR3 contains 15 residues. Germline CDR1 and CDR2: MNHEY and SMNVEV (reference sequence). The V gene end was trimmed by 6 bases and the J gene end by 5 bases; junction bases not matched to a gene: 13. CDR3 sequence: CASRGVRRERDEQYF. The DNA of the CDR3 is TGTGCCAGCAGGGGGGTCAGGCGGGAGCGGGACGAGCAGTACTTC.

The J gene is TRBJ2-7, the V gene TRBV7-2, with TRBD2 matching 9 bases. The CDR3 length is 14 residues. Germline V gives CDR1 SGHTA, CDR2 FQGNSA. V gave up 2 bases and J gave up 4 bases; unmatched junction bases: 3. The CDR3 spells CASSLPTSGYEQYF. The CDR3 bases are TGTGCCAGCAGCTTACCGACTAGCGGATACGAGCAGTACTTC.

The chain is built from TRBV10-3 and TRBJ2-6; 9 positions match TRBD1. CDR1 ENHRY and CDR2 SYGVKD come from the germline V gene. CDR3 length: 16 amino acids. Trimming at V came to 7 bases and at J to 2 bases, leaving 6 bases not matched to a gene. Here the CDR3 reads CAITDTGGTGANVLTF. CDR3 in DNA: TGTGCCATCACTGACACAGGGGGCACTGGGGCCAACGTCCTGACTTTC.

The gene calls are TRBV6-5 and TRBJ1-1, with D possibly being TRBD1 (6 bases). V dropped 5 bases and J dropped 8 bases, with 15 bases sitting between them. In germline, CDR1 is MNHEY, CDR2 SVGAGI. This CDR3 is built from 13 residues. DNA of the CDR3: TGTGCCAGCAGTCTAAACAGGGTAGGCGAAGCTTTCTTT. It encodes CASSLNRVGEAFF.

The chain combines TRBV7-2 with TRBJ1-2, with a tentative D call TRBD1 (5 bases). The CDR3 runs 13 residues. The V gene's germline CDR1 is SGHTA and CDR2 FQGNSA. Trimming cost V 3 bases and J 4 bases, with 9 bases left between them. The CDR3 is CASSLGLRYGYTF. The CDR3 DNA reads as TGTGCCAGCAGCTTGGGACTGCGCTATGGCTACACCTTC.

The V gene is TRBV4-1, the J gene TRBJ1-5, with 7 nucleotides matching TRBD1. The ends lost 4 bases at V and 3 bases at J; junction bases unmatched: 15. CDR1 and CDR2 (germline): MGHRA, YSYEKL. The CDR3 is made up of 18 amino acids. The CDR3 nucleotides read TGCGCCAGCAGCCCCGTAATACAGGGGCCGATAATCAATCAGCCCCAGCATTTT. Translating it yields CASSPVIQGPIINQPQHF.

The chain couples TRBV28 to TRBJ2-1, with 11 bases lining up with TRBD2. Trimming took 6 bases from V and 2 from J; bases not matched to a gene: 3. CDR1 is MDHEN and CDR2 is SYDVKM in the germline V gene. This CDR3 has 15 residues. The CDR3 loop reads CASRPGLAAYNEQFF. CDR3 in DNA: TGTGCCAGCAGACCGGGACTAGCGGCCTACAATGAGCAGTTCTTC.

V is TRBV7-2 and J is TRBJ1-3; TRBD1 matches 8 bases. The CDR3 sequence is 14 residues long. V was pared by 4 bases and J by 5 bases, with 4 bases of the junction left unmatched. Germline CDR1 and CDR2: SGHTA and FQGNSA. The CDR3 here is CASSSRTGRNTIYF. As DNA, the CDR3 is TGTGCCAGCAGCTCCCGGACAGGGAGAAACACCATATATTTT.

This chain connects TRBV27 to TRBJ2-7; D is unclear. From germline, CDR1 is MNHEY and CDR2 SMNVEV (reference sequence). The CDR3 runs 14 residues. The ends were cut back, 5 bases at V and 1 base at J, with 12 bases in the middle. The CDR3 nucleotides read TGTGCCAGCAGTCCCCACACTGTTTCCTACGAGCAGTACTTC. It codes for CASSPHTVSYEQYF.

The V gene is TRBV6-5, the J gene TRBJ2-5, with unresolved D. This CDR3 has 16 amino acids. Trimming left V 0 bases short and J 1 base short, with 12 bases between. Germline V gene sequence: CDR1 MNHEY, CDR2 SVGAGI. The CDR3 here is CASSYSYRAVQETQYF. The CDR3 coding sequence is TGTGCCAGCAGTTACTCTTATAGGGCTGTCCAAGAGACCCAGTACTTC.

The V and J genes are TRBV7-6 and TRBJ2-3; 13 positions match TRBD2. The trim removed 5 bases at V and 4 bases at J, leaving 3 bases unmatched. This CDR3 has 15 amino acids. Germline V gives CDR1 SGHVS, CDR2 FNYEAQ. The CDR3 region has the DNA TGTGCCAGCAGCACTAGCGGGGGGGGCCCAGATACGCAGTATTTT. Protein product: CASSTSGGGPDTQYF.

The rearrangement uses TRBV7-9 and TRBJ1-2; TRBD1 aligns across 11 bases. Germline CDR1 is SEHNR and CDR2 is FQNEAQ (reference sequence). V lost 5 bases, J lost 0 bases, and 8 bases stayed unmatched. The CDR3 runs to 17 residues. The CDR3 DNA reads TGTGCCAGCAGCCTACGGACAGGGGGCGTTTCTAACTATGGCTACACCTTC. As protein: CASSLRTGGVSNYGYTF.

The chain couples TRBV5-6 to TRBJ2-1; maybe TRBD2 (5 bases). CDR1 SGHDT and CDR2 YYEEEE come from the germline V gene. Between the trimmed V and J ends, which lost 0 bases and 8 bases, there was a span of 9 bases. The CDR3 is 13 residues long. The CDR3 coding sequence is TGTGCCAGCAGCTTGGCCGGGGATGATGAGCAGTTCTTC. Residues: CASSLAGDDEQFF.

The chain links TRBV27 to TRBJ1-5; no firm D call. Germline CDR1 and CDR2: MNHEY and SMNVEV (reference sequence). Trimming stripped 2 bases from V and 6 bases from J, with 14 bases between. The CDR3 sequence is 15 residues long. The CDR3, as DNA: TGTGCCAGCAGTTTAGAAGGCCCGGGCCGTCAGCCCCAGCATTTT. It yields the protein CASSLEGPGRQPQHF.

The CDR3 here is CASSPSGQGGYEQYF. CDR3 sequence (DNA): TGTGCCAGCAGCCCAAGTGGGCAGGGGGGCTACGAGCAGTACTTC. The chain carries TRBV9 and TRBJ2-7; maybe TRBD1 (7 bases). V lost 4 bases and J lost 3, with 17 bases in between. CDR1 and CDR2 (germline): SGDLS, YYNGEE. This CDR3 is 15 amino acids long.

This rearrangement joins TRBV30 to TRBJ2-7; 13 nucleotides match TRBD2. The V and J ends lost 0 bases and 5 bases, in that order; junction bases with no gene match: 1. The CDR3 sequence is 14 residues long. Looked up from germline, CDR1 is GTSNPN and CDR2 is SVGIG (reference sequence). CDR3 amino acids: CAWSVLAGGDEQYF. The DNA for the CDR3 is TGTGCCTGGAGTGTACTAGCGGGAGGGGACGAGCAGTACTTC.

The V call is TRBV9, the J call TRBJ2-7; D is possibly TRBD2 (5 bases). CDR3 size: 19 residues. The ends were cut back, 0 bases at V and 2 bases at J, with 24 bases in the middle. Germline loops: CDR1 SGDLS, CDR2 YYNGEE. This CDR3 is CASSVGSSPYGGFPYEQYF. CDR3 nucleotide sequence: TGTGCCAGCAGCGTAGGTAGTAGCCCCTATGGAGGCTTTCCCTACGAGCAGTACTTC.

Written as DNA, the CDR3 is TGTGCCAGCAGTTCCCAGGGAGATGGGGCCAACGTCCTGACTTTC. This gives the protein CASSSQGDGANVLTF. V usage is TRBV6-5 and J usage is TRBJ2-6; either TRBD1 or TRBD2 may supply D (5 bases each). Germline CDR1 MNHEY, CDR2 SVGAGI. CDR3 length equals 15 residues. Between the trimmed V and J ends, which lost 4 bases and 3 bases, there was a span of 10 bases.

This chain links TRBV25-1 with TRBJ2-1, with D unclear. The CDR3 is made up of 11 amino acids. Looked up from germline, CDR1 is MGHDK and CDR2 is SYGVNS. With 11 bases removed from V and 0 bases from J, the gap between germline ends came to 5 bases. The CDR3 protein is CASRSYNEQFF. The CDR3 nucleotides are TGTGCCTCTCGCTCCTACAATGAGCAGTTCTTC.